This passage covers 23 T cell receptor beta chains from one sample sequenced in a study of blood T cell repertoires in COVID-19. Produced via immunoSEQ multiplex PCR; TCRdb's table is partial and in-frame only. The sample holds about 140,000 clones; just over 85% are singletons and the top ten take over 8%. Sequencing was performed on peripheral blood. The receptors originated from a woman aged 55-70 years with acute or convalescent COVID-19.

The chain recombines TRBV11-2 with TRBJ2-5, with 10 bases matching TRBD1. V dropped 1 base and J dropped 9; count of bases not matched to a gene: 11. Per the germline V gene, CDR1 is SGHAT and CDR2 is FQNNGV. The CDR3 length is 16 residues. The CDR3 here is CASSLGPWTGGEAQYF. CDR3 nucleotide sequence: TGTGCCAGCAGCTTAGGCCCTTGGACAGGGGGGGAGGCCCAGTACTTC.

The J gene is TRBJ2-3, the V gene TRBV9, with D unclear. Per the germline V gene, CDR1 is SGDLS and CDR2 is YYNGEE. With 0 bases removed from V and 2 bases from J, the gap between germline ends came to 19 bases. This CDR3 comprises 18 residues. The CDR3 sequence: CASSVALSNGATTDTQYF. CDR3 in DNA: TGTGCCAGCAGCGTAGCACTATCGAACGGAGCAACCACAGATACGCAGTATTTT.

This sequence joins TRBV20-1 and TRBJ2-5; D is unresolved. The V gene's germline CDR1 is DFQATT and CDR2 SNEGSKA (reference sequence). The V gene lost 3 bases and the J gene lost 5 bases, with 10 bases spanning the gap. The CDR3 extends over 12 amino acids. The CDR3 here is CSASSRSETQYF. DNA of the CDR3: TGCAGTGCTAGTAGCCGTAGTGAGACCCAGTACTTC.

The V and J genes are TRBV5-6 and TRBJ2-1, with a tentative D call TRBD2 (5 bases). V lost 4 bases, J lost 8 bases, and 19 bases lay in between. Germline CDR1 reads SGHDT; CDR2 reads YYEEEE. This CDR3 spans 15 amino acids. The CDR3 protein is CASSPVGSWIDEQFF. DNA for the CDR3: TGTGCCAGCAGCCCGGTGGGGAGCTGGATCGATGAGCAGTTCTTC.

The table lists this clone with a count of one. V and J are TRBV11-2 and TRBJ2-7, with 7 bases matching TRBD2. Germline V lookup: CDR1 SGHAT, CDR2 FQNNGV. CDR3 length: 14 residues. Germline trimming cut 4 bases from V and 3 bases from J; bases unmatched to any gene: 6. CDR3 DNA sequence: TGTGCCAGCAGCTGGGGGGGAAGGGACTACGAGCAGTACTTC. It specifies CASSWGGRDYEQYF.

The J gene is TRBJ2-7, the V gene TRBV6-5; 8 positions agree with TRBD1. V dropped 6 bases and J dropped 4; count of bases not matched to a gene: 5. Germline CDR1 reads MNHEY; CDR2 reads SVGAGI. The CDR3 runs to 13 residues. The CDR3 DNA is TGTGCCAGCAGGAGGGACAGGAGATACGAGCAGTACTTC. This encodes CASRRDRRYEQYF.

V and J are TRBV2 and TRBJ1-2, with 9 bases aligning to TRBD1. CDR1 is SNHLY, CDR2 FYNNEI, per germline. This CDR3 spans 12 amino acids. The J segment lost 7 bases and the V segment lost 3 bases, leaving 0 bases of the junction unmatched. The CDR3 bases are TGTGCCAGCAGTGAGACAGGGGGTGGCTACACCTTC. Translated, it gives CASSETGGGYTF.

This chain connects TRBV7-3 to TRBJ2-5, with TRBD1 matching 7 bases. Germline CDR1 and CDR2: SGHTA and FQGTGA. V was clipped by 5 bases and J by 5 bases; unmatched bases: 11. CDR3 length: 15 amino acids. The DNA for the CDR3 is TGTGCCAGCAGCCCTAACAAGGGGGCGACGGAGACCCAGTACTTC. This encodes CASSPNKGATETQYF.

The chain couples TRBV11-3 to TRBJ1-6; D gene unclear. Between the trimmed V and J ends, which lost 5 bases and 0 bases, there was a span of 11 bases. In germline, CDR1 is SGHNT, CDR2 YENEEA. The CDR3 has 16 amino acids. The CDR3 protein is CASSLPRGSYNSPLHF. As DNA, the CDR3 is TGTGCCAGCAGCCTCCCCCGGGGCTCCTATAATTCACCCCTCCACTTT. The full variable domain, its missing parts supplied by reference TRBV11-3 and TRBJ1-6, is EAGVVQSPRYKIIEKKQPVAFWCNPISGHNTLYWYLQNLGQGPELLIRYENEEAVDDSQLPKDRFSAERLKGVDSTLKIQPAELGDSAVYLCASSLPRGSYNSPLHFGNGTRLTVT.

The chain carries TRBV28 and TRBJ1-5; a possible D gene is TRBD1 (6 bases). Trimming cost V 7 bases and J 4 bases, with 20 bases left between them. Germline CDR1 is MDHEN and CDR2 is SYDVKM. CDR3 length equals 16 residues. CDR3 bases: TGTGCCAGCATTCCTTCTGGCCGACAGGAAAATCAGCCCCAGCATTTT. It encodes CASIPSGRQENQPQHF.

The chain has TRBV10-1 and TRBJ2-2; 12 nucleotides agree with TRBD2. V lost 4 bases and J lost 10; bases outside the gene matches: 7. Per the germline V gene, CDR1 is WNHNN and CDR2 is SYGVQD (reference sequence). The CDR3 loop spans 15 amino acids. In nucleotides, the CDR3 is TGCGCCAGCAGTGCCGCTAGCGGGGGGGCGTCGGAGCTGTTTTTT. Translating gives CASSAASGGASELFF.

The chain is built from TRBV3-1 (or the pseudogene TRBV3-2) and TRBJ2-1; TRBD2 agrees at 12 bases. This CDR3 contains 16 residues. After removal of 1 base from V and 10 bases from J, the junction contained 8 bases not matched to a gene. Germline V CDR1 and CDR2: LGHDT, YNNKEL (reference sequence). The CDR3 loop is CASSQGLAGGEEEQFF. For the CDR3, the DNA is TGTGCCAGCAGCCAAGGGCTAGCGGGGGGGGAGGAGGAGCAGTTCTTC.

V and J are TRBV28 and TRBJ2-2, with D perhaps matching TRBD1 (5 bases). Trimming removed 5 bases from V and 5 bases from J, with 9 bases in between. From germline, CDR1 is MDHEN and CDR2 SYDVKM. The CDR3 has 13 amino acids. The CDR3 protein is CASSPQGTGELFF. CDR3 DNA: TGTGCCAGCAGTCCCCAGGGAACCGGGGAGCTGTTTTTT.

J is TRBJ1-1 and V is TRBV3-1 (or the pseudogene TRBV3-2); D possibly corresponds to TRBD1 (6 bases). Germline V gene data show CDR1 as LGHDT and CDR2 as YNNKEL (reference sequence). The V and J ends lost 6 bases and 5 bases respectively, with 16 bases between them. The CDR3 is 14 residues long. CDR3 in amino acids: CASSFQGYGTEAFF. CDR3 DNA sequence: TGTGCCAGCAGTTTCCAGGGGTACGGGACTGAAGCTTTCTTT.

This clone appeared a single time. The V gene is TRBV6-4, the J gene TRBJ2-4, with D hard to call. V dropped 3 bases and J dropped 0 bases, with 9 bases sitting between them. Germline assignment: CDR1 MRHNA and CDR2 SNTAGT. The CDR3 is made up of 15 amino acids. DNA of the CDR3: TGTGCCAGCAGTGAACAGCCTGGAGCCAAAAACATTCAGTACTTC. Its translation is CASSEQPGAKNIQYF.

The rearrangement uses TRBV5-1 and TRBJ1-4; D is ambiguous. Trimming cost V 4 bases and J 3 bases, with 28 bases left between them. The CDR3 has 20 residues. Per germline, CDR1 SGHRS and CDR2 YFSETQ. The CDR3 nucleotides read TGCGCCAGCAGCCGACTTGCCCGGGGAGGCGGGGATAGGGCTAATGAAAAACTGTTTTTT. Protein: CASSRLARGGGDRANEKLFF.

The chain couples TRBV6-5 to TRBJ2-3, with D possibly being TRBD2 (6 bases). V gave up 5 bases and J gave up 0 bases, with 12 bases separating them. Per germline, CDR1 MNHEY and CDR2 SVGAGI. CDR3 length: 15 amino acids. The CDR3: CASSPSGPSTDTQYF. CDR3 in DNA: TGTGCCAGCAGTCCAAGCGGGCCTAGCACAGATACGCAGTATTTT.

A single count supports this clone. The rearrangement uses TRBV19 and TRBJ2-1; 7 nucleotides agree with TRBD2. V shed 1 base and J 2 bases; nucleotides not matched to a gene: 5. This CDR3 is built from 16 residues. Looked up from germline, CDR1 is LNHDA and CDR2 is SQIVND (reference sequence). This CDR3 reads CASSIGGGRPYNEQFF. CDR3 sequence (DNA): TGTGCCAGTAGTATAGGGGGGGGTCGTCCCTACAATGAGCAGTTCTTC.

This chain joins TRBV7-2 and TRBJ1-6; maybe TRBD1 (5 bases). Germline V lookup: CDR1 SGHTA, CDR2 FQGNSA. V dropped 3 bases and J dropped 8 bases, with 11 bases sitting between them. The CDR3 is made up of 14 amino acids. CDR3 loop: CASSLGQDDSPLHF. The CDR3 DNA follows: TGTGCCAGCAGCTTGGGGCAGGATGATTCACCCCTCCACTTT.

The chain couples TRBV25-1 to TRBJ1-1; no clear D gene. The CDR3 sequence is 12 residues long. Trimming pared 4 bases from V and 3 bases from J, leaving 6 bases between. Germline lookup yields CDR1 MGHDK and CDR2 SYGVNS. CDR3 region: CASSVEDTEAFF. The CDR3 bases are TGTGCCAGCAGTGTGGAGGACACTGAAGCTTTCTTT.

The V and J genes are TRBV5-4 and TRBJ2-5, with 11 bases lining up with TRBD2. Losses at the gene ends were 6 bases for V and 3 bases for J; bases not matched to a gene: 1. Germline assignment: CDR1 SGHNT and CDR2 YYREEE (reference sequence). The CDR3 totals 13 residues. The CDR3 DNA reads as TGTGCCAGCAATAGCGGGGGGGAAGAGACCCAGTACTTC. Its translation: CASNSGGEETQYF.

V and J are TRBV30 and TRBJ1-1; D not resolved. CDR1 and CDR2 from the germline V gene are GTSNPN and SVGIG (reference sequence). Trimming cost V 1 base and J 4 bases, with 16 bases left between them. This CDR3 has 15 residues. The CDR3 spells CAWSGPALRGTEAFF. DNA of the CDR3: TGTGCCTGGAGTGGGCCCGCCTTACGGGGCACTGAAGCTTTCTTT.

This clone was recorded only once. This rearrangement joins TRBV5-1 to TRBJ2-3, with 7 bases aligning to TRBD1. The V gene end was trimmed by 7 bases and the J gene end by 9 bases; junction bases not matched to a gene: 14. The CDR3 is 14 residues long. Germline values: CDR1 SGHRS, CDR2 YFSETQ. In DNA, the CDR3 is TGCGCCAGCGCCTTGGAGACAGGGCGGCTAACGCAGTATTTT. Its translation: CASALETGRLTQYF.